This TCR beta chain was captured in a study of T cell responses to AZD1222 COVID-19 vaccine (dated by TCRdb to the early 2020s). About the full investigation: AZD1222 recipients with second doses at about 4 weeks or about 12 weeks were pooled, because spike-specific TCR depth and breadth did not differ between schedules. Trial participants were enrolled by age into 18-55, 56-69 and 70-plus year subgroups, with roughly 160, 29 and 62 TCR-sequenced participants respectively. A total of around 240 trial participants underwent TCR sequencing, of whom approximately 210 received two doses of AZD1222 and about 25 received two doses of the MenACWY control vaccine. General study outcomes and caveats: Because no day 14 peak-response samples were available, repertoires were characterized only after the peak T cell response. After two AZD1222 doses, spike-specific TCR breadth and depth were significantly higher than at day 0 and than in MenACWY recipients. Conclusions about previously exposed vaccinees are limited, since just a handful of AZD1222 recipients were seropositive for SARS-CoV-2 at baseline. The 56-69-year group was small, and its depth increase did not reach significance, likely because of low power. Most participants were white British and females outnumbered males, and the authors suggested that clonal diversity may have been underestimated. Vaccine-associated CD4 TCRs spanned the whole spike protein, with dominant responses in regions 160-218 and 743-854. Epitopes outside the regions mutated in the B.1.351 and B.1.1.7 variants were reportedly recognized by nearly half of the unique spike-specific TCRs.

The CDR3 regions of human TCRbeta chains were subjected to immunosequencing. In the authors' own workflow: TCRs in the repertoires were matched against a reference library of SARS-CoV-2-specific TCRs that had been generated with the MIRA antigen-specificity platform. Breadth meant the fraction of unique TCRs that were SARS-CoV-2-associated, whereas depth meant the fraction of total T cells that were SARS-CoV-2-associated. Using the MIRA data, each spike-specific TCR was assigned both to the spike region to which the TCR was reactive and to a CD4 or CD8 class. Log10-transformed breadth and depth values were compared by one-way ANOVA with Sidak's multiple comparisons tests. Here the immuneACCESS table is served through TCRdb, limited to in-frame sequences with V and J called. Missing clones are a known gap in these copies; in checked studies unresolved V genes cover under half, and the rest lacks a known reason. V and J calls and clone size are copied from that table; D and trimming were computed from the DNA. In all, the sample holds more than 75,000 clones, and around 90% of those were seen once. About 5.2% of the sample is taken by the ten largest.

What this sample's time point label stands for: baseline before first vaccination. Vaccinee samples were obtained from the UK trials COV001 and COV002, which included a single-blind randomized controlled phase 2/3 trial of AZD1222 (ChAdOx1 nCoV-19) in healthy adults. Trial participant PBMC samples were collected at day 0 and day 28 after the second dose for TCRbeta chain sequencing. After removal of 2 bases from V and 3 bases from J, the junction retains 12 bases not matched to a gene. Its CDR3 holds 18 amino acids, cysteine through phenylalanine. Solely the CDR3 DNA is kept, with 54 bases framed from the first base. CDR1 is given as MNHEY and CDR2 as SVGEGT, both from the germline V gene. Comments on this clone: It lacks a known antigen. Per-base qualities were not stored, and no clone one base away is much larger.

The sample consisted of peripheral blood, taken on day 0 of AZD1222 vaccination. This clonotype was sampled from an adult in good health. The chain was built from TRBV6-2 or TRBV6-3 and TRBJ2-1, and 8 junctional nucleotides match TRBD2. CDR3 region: CASSYPPGGRAFYNEQFF. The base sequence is TGTGCCAGCAGTTACCCGCCGGGGGGGCGGGCGTTCTACAATGAGCAGTTCTTC.